This record covers a single T cell receptor beta chain. Its target is not known. The assay that was used to sequence DNA from cultured CD4+ T cells was the Oncomine TCR Beta short-read assay. In TCRdb, the PCR reads were re-called with MiXCR into one record per CDR3 protein. The data contain 10,000 to 15,000 distinct CDR3 sequences, around half of them seen just once; the ten biggest clones take up approximately 28%. The data were taken from a study of vaccination and CD4 T cells after COVID-19. Study context: Every participant was given two doses of BNT162b2 or mRNA-1273 vaccine. Stimulation used overlapping spike peptides from SARS-CoV-2, HCoV-NL63, HCoV-OC43 and HCoV-229E.

J was trimmed by 0 bases and V by 11 bases; bases with no gene match: 4. This CDR3 is built from 13 residues. CDR1 is SEHNR and CDR2 is FQNEAQ in the germline V gene (reference sequence). Regarding treatment: roughly 11-day PBMC culture with coronavirus spike peptide pools or control peptides (ViraFEST assay). Following expansion of antigen-specific T cells with peptide pools, ViraFEST then sequenced TCRs. PBMCs were cultured at around 1.8 million per well with approximately 9.8 IU/ml IL-2 and 8 to 10 ug/ml peptide pools. The rearrangement links TRBV7-9 to TRBJ2-3, with 8 positions matching TRBD2. Sequencing input: CD4+ T cells from blood, cultured in vitro. This receptor was obtained from a human donor who had recovered from COVID-19. The CDR3 bases are TGTGCCGGTAGCGGGGCTAGCACAGATACGCAGTATTTT. It is translated as CAGSGASTDTQYF.